The sequence of this TCR beta chain was determined in a study of graft-versus-host responses after intestinal transplantation. Study findings and constraints: GvH clones detected in recipient marrow included some appearing first in ileum or blood.

Details on this clone: Its antigen remains unknown.

Repertoires were generated with immunoSEQ multiplex PCR, while TCRdb's copy carries only in-frame clones and drops some. The sample contains over 45,000 clones, 80% to 90% of which appear only once. The germline V gene encodes CDR1 SEHNR and CDR2 FQNEAQ (reference sequence). The CDR3 is made up of 15 amino acids. V trimming: 3 bases; J trimming: 4 bases; junction bases outside the gene matches: 5. The V call is TRBV7-9, the J call TRBJ1-4; 7 nucleotides agree with TRBD1. The sequence was obtained from a human patient who received an intestinal transplant, so some T cells may come from the graft donor. Sample: PBMCs, taken 26 days after transplant. The CDR3 DNA sequence: TGTGCCAGCAGCTTGAGGGGGCGCGTTAATGAAAAACTGTTTTTT. Translated: CASSLRGRVNEKLFF. Based on the CDR3 plus reference TRBV7-9 and TRBJ1-4, the full variable domain is DTGVSQNPRHKITKRGQNVTFRCDPISEHNRLYWYRQTLGQGPEFLTYFQNEAQLEKSRLLSDRFSAERPKGSFSTLEIQRTEQGDSAMYLCASSLRGRVNEKLFFGSGTQLSVL.